These T cell receptor beta chains were read from a single sample in a study of T-cell reconstitution after alpha-beta-depleted transplantation in children. TCRdb used MiXCR to reprocess the PCR reads, holding one entry per CDR3 protein. The sample has roughly 500,000 distinct CDR3 sequences; around 16% are singletons. The material was PBMCs from the stem cell graft donor, obtained from the stem cell graft. Receptor source: a human donor who donated a stem cell graft to a child with acute lymphoblastic leukemia. CDR3s include the opening cysteine and the closing phenylalanine or tryptophan. The D gene is left open where the match is weak. Expanded clones are given a class, and other clones once, few, many or no size at all.

v_gene	abundance	j_gene	d_gene	CDR3aa
TRBV30	-	TRBJ1-1	-	CAWSFPMNTEAFF
TRBV27	-	TRBJ2-1	-	CASSLRRTGGNEQFF
TRBV20-1	-	TRBJ1-2	-	CSAPAYGYTF
TRBV10-3	-	TRBJ2-5	-	CAISAPERETQYF
TRBV18	few	TRBJ1-2	TRBD1	CASSPPGTADLYGYTF
TRBV27	-	TRBJ2-7	TRBD2	CASARESPYEQYF
TRBV7-2	-	TRBJ1-5	-	CASSHFSKGFNQPQHF
TRBV20-1	few	TRBJ2-7	-	CSARGGGTYEQYF
TRBV7-9	few	TRBJ2-7	-	CASSLGVGATYEQYF
TRBV27	few	TRBJ2-3	TRBD1	CASSLPGQGAVDTQYF
TRBV19	-	TRBJ2-1	TRBD1	CASTSGQGYNEQFF
TRBV6-5	-	TRBJ2-1	-	CASSYSSANNEQFF
TRBV9	-	TRBJ1-4	-	CASSALGQKLFF
TRBV3-1	few	TRBJ1-1	-	CASSQGMGRQFTEAFF
TRBV10-2	-	TRBJ2-7	-	CASSESSAGAYEQYF
TRBV29-1	many	TRBJ2-5	-	CSVSLSAVETQYF
TRBV20-1	few	TRBJ2-5	TRBD1	CSARDGGQAKETQYF